The clone carrying this T cell receptor (beta chain) showed up just once. These data come from a study of blood T cell repertoires in COVID-19. Study background: Donors in the United States, Italy and Spain gave samples during acute or convalescent COVID-19. T cells, B-cell-depleted T cells, or PBMCs supplied cDNA or gDNA.

In the source study's methods: Quantification of nucleated cells was approximated via reference gene primer amplification. TCRdb's table, derived via immunoSEQ multiplex PCR, lists solely in-frame clones and lacks some. V, J and clone size are taken as reported in that table, and D and trimming were inferred from the DNA itself. The sample includes almost 100,000 clones, approximately 89% of them seen just once. Looked up from germline, CDR1 is SEHNR and CDR2 is FQNEAQ (reference sequence). The CDR3 covers 13 residues. V was shortened by 3 bases and J by 4 bases, with 7 bases between the two germline ends.

The source is a man aged 50 or older with acute or convalescent COVID-19. Sequencing used peripheral blood. The chain couples TRBV7-9 to TRBJ1-5; D gene uncertain. This CDR3 reads CASSFPGNQPQHF. The CDR3 nucleotides are TGTGCCAGCAGCTTTCCGGGGAATCAGCCCCAGCATTTT.